This entry describes one T cell receptor (beta chain). Its cognate antigen is unknown. This sample was taken from a study of long-term antiretroviral therapy in people with HIV. Trimming left V 0 bases short and J 7 bases short, with 10 bases between. The V gene's germline CDR1 is LGHNA and CDR2 YSLEER. CDR3 length equals 14 residues. Survey-level immunoSEQ v3.0 assays were run. Measured with immunoSEQ multiplex PCR; TCRdb has only the in-frame clones, and not every one. The profile shows roughly 37,000 clones, 80% of them singletons. Whole-study findings and limits: Repertoires with HIV possessed tighter CDR3 length spans than those of controls. Clonal expansions arising prior to ART prevailed in the repertoire at every time point.

Every single participant having HIV got treatment inside the United States. The source is a man aged 25 to 40 with HIV. Sequenced here: unsorted PBMCs, sampled 3.4 years after starting antiretroviral therapy. The V and J genes are TRBV4-3 and TRBJ2-1; D is possibly TRBD1 or TRBD2 (5 bases each). CDR3 sequence (DNA): TGCGCCAGCAGCCAAGATACGGGGCGGAATGAGCAGTTCTTC. Amino acids: CASSQDTGRNEQFF.